The source of this T cell receptor (beta chain) is a study of tumor-infiltrating lymphocytes in primary liver carcinoma. Study-level points and caveats: Tumor-adjacent and tumor-blood pairs displayed less overlap than did pairs of tumor regions. Blood fell significantly below tumors in its top-250-clone fraction (p = 0.039). Bulk samples went unsorted, so CD4+ and CD8+ repertoires were not compared.

For this clonotype: Its specificity is not known.

TCR beta cDNA was prepared out of approximately 470 ng total RNA by means of a constant-region primer. Each TCR beta library was derived from three nested multiplex PCR rounds that employed slightly modified ARM-PCR. For around 9 cycles apiece, the opening two PCR rounds ran with TRBV1-TRBV30 forward primers and a C-beta reverse primer. TCRdb re-derived calls from the multiplex PCR reads in MiXCR, one entry per CDR3 protein. The sample holds approximately 300,000 distinct CDR3 sequences, around three fifths seen once. CDR3 size: 16 residues. CDR1 SGHDT and CDR2 YYEEEE come from the germline V gene. Trimming took 1 base from V and 4 from J, leaving 16 bases between them. Unsorted whole blood served as the source of blood RNA, and germline DNA was extracted as well. Before the operation took place, four milliliters of peripheral blood were collected.

V and J are TRBV5-6 and TRBJ2-3; D is possibly TRBD1 (5 bases). The specimen sequenced was peripheral blood. This clonotype was obtained from a man between 35 and 55 years old with primary liver carcinoma and hepatitis B virus infection. The chain's CDR3 is CASSLIRGQFADTQYF. The CDR3 bases are TGTGCCAGCAGCTTGATTAGGGGCCAGTTCGCAGATACGCAGTATTTT. Based on the CDR3 plus reference TRBV5-6 and TRBJ2-3, the full variable domain is DAGVTQSPTHLIKTRGQQVTLRCSPKSGHDTVSWYQQALGQGPQFIFQYYEEEERQRGNFPDRFSGHQFPNYSSELNVNALLLGDSALYLCASSLIRGQFADTQYFGPGTRLTVL.